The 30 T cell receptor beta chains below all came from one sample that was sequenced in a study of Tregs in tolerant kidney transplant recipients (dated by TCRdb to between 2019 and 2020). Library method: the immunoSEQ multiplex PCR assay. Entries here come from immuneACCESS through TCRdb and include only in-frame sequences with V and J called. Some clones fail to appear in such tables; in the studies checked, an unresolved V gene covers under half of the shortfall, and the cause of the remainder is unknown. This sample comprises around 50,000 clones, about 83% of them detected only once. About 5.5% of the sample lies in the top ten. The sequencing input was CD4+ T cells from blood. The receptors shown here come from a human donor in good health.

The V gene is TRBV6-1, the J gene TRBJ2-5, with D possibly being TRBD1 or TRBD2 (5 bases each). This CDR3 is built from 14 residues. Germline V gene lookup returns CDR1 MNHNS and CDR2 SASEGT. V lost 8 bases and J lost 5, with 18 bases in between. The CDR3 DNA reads TGTGCCAGCGGACGAGTGGGGGTATGGGAGACCCAGTACTTC. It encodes CASGRVGVWETQYF.

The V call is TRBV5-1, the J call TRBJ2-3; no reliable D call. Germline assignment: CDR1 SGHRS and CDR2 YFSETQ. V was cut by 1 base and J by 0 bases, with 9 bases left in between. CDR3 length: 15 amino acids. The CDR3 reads CASSLPASSTDTQYF. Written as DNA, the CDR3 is TGCGCCAGCAGCTTGCCAGCTTCAAGCACAGATACGCAGTATTTT.

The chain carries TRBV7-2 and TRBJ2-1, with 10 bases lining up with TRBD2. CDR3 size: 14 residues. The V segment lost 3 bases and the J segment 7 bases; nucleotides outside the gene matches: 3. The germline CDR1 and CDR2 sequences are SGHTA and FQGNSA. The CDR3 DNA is TGTGCCAGCAGCTTGGTAGCGGGAGGTAATGAGCAGTTCTTC. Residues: CASSLVAGGNEQFF.

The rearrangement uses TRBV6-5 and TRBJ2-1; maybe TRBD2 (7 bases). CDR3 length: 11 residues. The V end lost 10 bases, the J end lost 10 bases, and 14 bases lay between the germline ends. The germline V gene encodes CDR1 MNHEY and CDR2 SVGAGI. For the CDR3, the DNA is TGTGCCACCGGCCCGGGGGGCGAGCAGTTCTTC. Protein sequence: CATGPGGEQFF.

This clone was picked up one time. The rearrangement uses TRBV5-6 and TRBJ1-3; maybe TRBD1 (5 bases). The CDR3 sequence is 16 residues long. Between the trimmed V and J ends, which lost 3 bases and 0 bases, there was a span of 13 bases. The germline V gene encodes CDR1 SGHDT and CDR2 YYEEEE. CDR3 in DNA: TGTGCCAGCAGCTCCCCGGGGCGGACCTCTGGAAACACCATATATTTT. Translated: CASSSPGRTSGNTIYF.

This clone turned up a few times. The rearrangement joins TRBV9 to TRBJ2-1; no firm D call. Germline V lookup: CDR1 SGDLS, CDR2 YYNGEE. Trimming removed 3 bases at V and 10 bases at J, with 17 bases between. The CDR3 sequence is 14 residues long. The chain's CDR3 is CASSANPADLEQFF. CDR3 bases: TGTGCCAGCAGCGCGAACCCCGCCGATTTGGAGCAGTTCTTC. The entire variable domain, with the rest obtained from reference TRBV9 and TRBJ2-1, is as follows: DSGVTQTPKHLITATGQRVTLRCSPRSGDLSVYWYQQSLDQGLQFLIQYYNGEERAKGNILERFSAQQFPDLHSELNLSSLELGDSALYFCASSANPADLEQFFGPGTRLTVL.

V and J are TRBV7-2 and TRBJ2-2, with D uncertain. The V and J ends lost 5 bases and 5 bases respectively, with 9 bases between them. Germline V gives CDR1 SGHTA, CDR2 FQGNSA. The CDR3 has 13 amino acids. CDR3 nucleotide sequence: TGTGCCAGCAGCCTTCAATTAACCGGGGAGCTGTTTTTT. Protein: CASSLQLTGELFF.

The CDR3 is CASSRTGDGYTF. The DNA for the CDR3 is TGTGCCAGCAGCCGGACAGGGGATGGCTACACCTTC. The rearrangement links TRBV6-5 to TRBJ1-2; 9 nucleotides line up with TRBD1. Germline CDR1 MNHEY, CDR2 SVGAGI. There are 12 residues in the CDR3. The J segment lost 6 bases and the V segment lost 6 bases, leaving 2 bases of the junction unmatched.

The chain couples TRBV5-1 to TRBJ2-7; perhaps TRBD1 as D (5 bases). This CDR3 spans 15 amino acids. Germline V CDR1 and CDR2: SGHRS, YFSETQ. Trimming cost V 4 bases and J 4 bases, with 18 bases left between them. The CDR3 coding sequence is TGCGCCAGCAGCCTAAGGACCTTAAAGGGGTACGAGCAGTACTTC. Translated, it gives CASSLRTLKGYEQYF.

The CDR3 bases are TGTGCCAGTGGGTTGAGTGGTACGGAGACGGGGGAGCAGTACTTC. Amino acid sequence: CASGLSGTETGEQYF. V is TRBV19 and J is TRBJ2-7, with TRBD2 as a possible D gene (5 bases). The CDR3 contains 15 residues. V shed 8 bases and J shed 7 bases, with 24 bases lying between them. Germline values: CDR1 LNHDA, CDR2 SQIVND (reference sequence).

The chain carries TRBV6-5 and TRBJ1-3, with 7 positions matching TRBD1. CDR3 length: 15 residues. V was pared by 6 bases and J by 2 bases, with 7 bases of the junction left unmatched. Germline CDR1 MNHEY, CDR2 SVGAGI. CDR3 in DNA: TGTGCCAGCAGACTGACAGGGTTGACTGGAAACACCATATATTTT. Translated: CASRLTGLTGNTIYF.

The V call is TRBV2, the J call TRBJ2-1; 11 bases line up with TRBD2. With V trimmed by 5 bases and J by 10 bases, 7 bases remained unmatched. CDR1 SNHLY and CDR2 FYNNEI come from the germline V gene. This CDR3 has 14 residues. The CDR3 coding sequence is TGTGCCAGCAGTTCCAGGACTAGCGGGCAGGAGCAGTTCTTC. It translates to CASSSRTSGQEQFF.

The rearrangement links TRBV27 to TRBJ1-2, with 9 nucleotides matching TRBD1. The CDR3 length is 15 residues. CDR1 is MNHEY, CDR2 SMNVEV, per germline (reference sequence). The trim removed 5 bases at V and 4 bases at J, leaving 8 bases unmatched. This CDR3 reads CASSPRTGVPYGYTF. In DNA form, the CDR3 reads TGTGCCAGCAGTCCCCGGACAGGGGTCCCCTATGGCTACACCTTC.

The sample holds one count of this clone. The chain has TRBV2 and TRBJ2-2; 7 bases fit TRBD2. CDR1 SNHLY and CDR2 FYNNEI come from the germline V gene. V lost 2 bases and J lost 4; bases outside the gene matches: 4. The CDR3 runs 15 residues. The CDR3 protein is CASSERAGATGELFF. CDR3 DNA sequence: TGTGCCAGCAGTGAAAGGGCGGGAGCCACCGGGGAGCTGTTTTTT.

This CDR3 is CASSLRGGPVTDTQYF. Here the CDR3 DNA reads TGTGCCAGCAGCTTAAGGGGGGGCCCAGTCACAGATACGCAGTATTTT. This rearrangement joins TRBV7-3 to TRBJ2-3; TRBD2 might be the D (7 bases). The V gene's germline CDR1 is SGHTA and CDR2 FQGTGA. The CDR3 totals 16 residues. Deletions cut 1 base from V and 2 bases from J, with 13 bases between.

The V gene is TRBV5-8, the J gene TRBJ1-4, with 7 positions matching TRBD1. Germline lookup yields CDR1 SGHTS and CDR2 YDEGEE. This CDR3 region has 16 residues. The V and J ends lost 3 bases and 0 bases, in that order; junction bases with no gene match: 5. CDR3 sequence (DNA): TGTGCCAGCAGCTACGACAGGGAAGCAACTAATGAAAAACTGTTTTTT. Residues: CASSYDREATNEKLFF. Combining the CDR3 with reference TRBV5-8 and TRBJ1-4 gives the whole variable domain EAGVTQSPTHLIKTRGQQATLRCSPISGHTSVYWYQQALGLGLQFLLWYDEGEERNRGNFPPRFSGRQFPNYSSELNVNALELEDSALYLCASSYDREATNEKLFFGSGTQLSVL.

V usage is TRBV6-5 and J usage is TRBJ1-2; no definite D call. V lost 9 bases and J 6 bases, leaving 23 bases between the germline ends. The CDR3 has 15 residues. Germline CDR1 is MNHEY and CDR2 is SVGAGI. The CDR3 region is CASRTYGLPKDGYTF. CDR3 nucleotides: TGTGCCAGTAGAACTTATGGGCTTCCGAAGGATGGCTACACCTTC.

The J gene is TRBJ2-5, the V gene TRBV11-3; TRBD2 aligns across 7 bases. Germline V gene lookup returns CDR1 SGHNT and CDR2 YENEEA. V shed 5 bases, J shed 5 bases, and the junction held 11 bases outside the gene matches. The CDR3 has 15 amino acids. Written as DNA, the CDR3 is TGTGCCAGCAGCCTGACTAGCCTATTTCGGGAGACCCAGTACTTC. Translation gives CASSLTSLFRETQYF.

CDR3 sequence reads: CASSLGGTSGYEQYF. CDR3 DNA sequence: TGTGCCAGCAGTTTGGGGGGGACTAGCGGCTACGAGCAGTACTTC. The chain carries TRBV27 and TRBJ2-7; 11 bases fit TRBD2. Germline trimming cut 3 bases from V and 3 bases from J; bases unmatched to any gene: 4. Germline CDR1 MNHEY, CDR2 SMNVEV (reference sequence). The CDR3 sequence is 15 residues long.

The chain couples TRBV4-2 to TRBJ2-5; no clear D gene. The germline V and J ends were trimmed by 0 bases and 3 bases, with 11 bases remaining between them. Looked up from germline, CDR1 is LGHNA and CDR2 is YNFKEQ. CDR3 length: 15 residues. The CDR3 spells CASSQEGALEETQYF. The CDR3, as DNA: TGTGCCAGCAGCCAAGAAGGAGCGCTGGAAGAGACCCAGTACTTC.

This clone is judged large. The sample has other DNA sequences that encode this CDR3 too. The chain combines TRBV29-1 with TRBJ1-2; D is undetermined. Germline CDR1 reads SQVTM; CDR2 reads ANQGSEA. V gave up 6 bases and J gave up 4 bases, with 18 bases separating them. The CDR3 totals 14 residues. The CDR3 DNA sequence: TGCAGCGTCGTAGACGCGGAGGGCGGCTATGGCTACACCTTC. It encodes CSVVDAEGGYGYTF.

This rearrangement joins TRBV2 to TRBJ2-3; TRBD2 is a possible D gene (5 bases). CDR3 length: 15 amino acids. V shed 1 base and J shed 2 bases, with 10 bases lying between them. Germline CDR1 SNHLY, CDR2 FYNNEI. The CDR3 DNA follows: TGTGCCAGCAGTGAAGAACGACTAACCACAGATACGCAGTATTTT. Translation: CASSEERLTTDTQYF.

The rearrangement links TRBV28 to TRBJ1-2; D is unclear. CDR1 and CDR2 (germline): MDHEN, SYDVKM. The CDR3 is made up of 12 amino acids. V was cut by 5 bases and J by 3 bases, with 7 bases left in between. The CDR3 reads CASSVLDYGYTF. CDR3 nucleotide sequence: TGTGCCAGCAGTGTTCTGGACTATGGCTACACCTTC.

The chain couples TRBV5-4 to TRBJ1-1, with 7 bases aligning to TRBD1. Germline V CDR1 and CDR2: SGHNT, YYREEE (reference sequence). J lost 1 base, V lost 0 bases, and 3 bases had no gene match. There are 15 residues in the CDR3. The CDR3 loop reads CASSLGRTGNTEAFF. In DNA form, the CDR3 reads TGTGCCAGCAGCTTGGGACGGACAGGGAACACTGAAGCTTTCTTT.

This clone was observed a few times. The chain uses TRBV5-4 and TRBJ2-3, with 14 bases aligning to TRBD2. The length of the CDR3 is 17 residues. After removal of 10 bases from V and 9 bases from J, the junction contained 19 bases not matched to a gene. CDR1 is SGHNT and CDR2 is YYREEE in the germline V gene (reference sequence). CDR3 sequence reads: CARGLAGEVSEPRTQYF. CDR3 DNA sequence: TGTGCCCGGGGACTAGCGGGAGAAGTATCTGAACCGCGGACGCAGTATTTT.

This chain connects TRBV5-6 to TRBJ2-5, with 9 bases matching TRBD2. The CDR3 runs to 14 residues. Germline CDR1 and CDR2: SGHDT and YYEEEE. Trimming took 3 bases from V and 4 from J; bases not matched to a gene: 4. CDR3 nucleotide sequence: TGTGCCAGCAGCTCAGCGGGGGGCATAGAGACCCAGTACTTC. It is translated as CASSSAGGIETQYF.

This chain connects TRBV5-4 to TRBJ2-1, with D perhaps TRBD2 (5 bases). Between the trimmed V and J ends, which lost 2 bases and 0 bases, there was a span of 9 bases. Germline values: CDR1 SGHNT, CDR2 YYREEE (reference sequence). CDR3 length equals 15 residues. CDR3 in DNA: TGTGCCAGCAGCTTCCGGGATTTCTCCTACAATGAGCAGTTCTTC. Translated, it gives CASSFRDFSYNEQFF. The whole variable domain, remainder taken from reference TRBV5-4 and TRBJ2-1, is ETGVTQSPTHLIKTRGQQVTLRCSSQSGHNTVSWYQQALGQGPQFIFQYYREEENGRGNFPPRFSGLQFPNYSSELNVNALELDDSALYLCASSFRDFSYNEQFFGPGTRLTVL.

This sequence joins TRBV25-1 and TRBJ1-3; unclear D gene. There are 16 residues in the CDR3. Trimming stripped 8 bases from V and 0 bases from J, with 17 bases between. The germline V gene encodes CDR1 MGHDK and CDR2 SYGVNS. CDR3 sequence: CASSETGPFSGNTIYF. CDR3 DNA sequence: TGTGCCAGCTCTGAGACGGGTCCCTTCTCTGGAAACACCATATATTTT.

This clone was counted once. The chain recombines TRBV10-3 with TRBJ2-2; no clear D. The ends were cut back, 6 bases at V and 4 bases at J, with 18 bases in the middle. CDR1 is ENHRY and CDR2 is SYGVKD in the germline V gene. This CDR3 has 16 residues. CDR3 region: CAISPATWDFTGELFF. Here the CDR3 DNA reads TGTGCCATCAGCCCTGCCACTTGGGATTTCACCGGGGAGCTGTTTTTT.

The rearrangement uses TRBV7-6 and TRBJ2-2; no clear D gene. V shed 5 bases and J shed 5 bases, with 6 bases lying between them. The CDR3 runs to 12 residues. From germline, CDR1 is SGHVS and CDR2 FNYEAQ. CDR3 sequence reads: CASSRRTGELFF. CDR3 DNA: TGTGCCAGCAGCCGAAGGACCGGGGAGCTGTTTTTT.